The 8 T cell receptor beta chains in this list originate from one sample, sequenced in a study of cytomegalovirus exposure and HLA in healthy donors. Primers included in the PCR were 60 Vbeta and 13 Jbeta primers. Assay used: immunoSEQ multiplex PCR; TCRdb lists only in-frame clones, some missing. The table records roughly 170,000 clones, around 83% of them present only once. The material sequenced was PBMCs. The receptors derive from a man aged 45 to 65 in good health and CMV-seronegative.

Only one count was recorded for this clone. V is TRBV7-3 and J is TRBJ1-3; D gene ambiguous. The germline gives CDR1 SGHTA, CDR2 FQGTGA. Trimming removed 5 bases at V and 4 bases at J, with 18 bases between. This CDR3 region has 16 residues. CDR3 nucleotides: TGTGCCAGCAGCCATGGCGCGGGAGTCCCAGGAAACACCATATATTTT. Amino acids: CASSHGAGVPGNTIYF.

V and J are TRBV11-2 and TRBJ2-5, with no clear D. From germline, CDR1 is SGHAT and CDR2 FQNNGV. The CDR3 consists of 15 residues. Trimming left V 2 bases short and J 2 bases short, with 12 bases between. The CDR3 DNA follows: TGTGCCAGCAGCTTACAGGATCTCCCTCAAGAGACCCAGTACTTC. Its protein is CASSLQDLPQETQYF.

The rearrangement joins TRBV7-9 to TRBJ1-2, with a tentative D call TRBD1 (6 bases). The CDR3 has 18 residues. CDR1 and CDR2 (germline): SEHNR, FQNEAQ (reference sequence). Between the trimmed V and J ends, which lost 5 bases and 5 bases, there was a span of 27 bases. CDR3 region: CASSAHSWGSGHNYGYTF. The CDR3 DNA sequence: TGTGCCAGCAGCGCACATAGTTGGGGTTCGGGACATAATTATGGCTACACCTTC.

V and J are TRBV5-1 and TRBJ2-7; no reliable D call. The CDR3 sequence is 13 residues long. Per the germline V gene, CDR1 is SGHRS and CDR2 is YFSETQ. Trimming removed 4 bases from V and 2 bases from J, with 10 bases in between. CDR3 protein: CASSPTGTYEQYF. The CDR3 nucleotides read TGCGCCAGCAGCCCGACGGGTACCTACGAGCAGTACTTC. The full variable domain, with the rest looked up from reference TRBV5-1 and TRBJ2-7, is KAGVTQTPRYLIKTRGQQVTLSCSPISGHRSVSWYQQTPGQGLQFLFEYFSETQRNKGNFPGRFSGRQFSNSRSEMNVSTLELGDSALYLCASSPTGTYEQYFGPGTRLTVT.

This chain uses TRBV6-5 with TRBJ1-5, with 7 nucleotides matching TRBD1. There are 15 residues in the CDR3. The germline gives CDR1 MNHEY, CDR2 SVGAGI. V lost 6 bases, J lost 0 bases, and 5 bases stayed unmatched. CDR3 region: CASSSGQYSNQPQHF. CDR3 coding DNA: TGTGCCAGCAGCTCGGGACAGTATAGCAATCAGCCCCAGCATTTT.

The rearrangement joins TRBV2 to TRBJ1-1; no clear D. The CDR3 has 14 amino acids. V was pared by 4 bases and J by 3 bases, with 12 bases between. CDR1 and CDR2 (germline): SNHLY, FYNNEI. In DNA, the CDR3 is TGTGCCAGCAGTGTGGAGGGTAGGGACACTGAAGCTTTCTTT. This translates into CASSVEGRDTEAFF.

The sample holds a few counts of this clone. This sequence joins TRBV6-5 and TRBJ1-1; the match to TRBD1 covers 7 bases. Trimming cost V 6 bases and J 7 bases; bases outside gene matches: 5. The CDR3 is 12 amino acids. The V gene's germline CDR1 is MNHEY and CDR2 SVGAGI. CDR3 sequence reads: CASSRRGSEAFF. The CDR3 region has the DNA TGTGCCAGCAGCCGCAGGGGGAGTGAAGCTTTCTTT.

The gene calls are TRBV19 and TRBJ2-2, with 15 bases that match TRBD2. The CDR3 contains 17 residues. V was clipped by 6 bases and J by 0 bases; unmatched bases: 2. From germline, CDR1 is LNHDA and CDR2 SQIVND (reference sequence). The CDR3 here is CASSRTSGRANTGELFF. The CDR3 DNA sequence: TGTGCCAGTAGCAGGACTAGCGGGAGGGCGAACACCGGGGAGCTGTTTTTT. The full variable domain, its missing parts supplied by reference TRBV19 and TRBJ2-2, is DGGITQSPKYLFRKEGQNVTLSCEQNLNHDAMYWYRQDPGQGLRLIYYSQIVNDFQKGDIAEGYSVSREKKESFPLTVTSAQKNPTAFYLCASSRTSGRANTGELFFGEGSRLTVL.